The 9 T cell receptor beta chains below all came from one sample that was sequenced in a study of blood T cell repertoires in COVID-19. Only in-frame clones appear in the TCRdb table, and some are missing; sequencing was by immunoSEQ multiplex PCR. The sample holds about 290,000 clones, nearly 90% seen once. The specimen sequenced was peripheral blood. The origin of the receptors is a young woman with COVID-19, enrolled during active disease.

This clone was found a few times. The gene calls are TRBV5-4 and TRBJ1-1, with a weak D call TRBD1 (6 bases). The CDR3 contains 15 residues. V dropped 0 bases and J dropped 2 bases, with 11 bases sitting between them. The V gene's germline CDR1 is SGHNT and CDR2 YYREEE (reference sequence). For the CDR3, the DNA is TGTGCCAGCAGCTTGGATGTACAGGGTAACACTGAAGCTTTCTTT. This encodes CASSLDVQGNTEAFF.

This chain links TRBV5-6 with TRBJ1-2; TRBD1 is a possible D gene (5 bases). The V end lost 0 bases, the J end lost 4 bases, and 13 bases lay between the germline ends. Germline assignment: CDR1 SGHDT and CDR2 YYEEEE. This CDR3 is 15 amino acids long. CDR3 sequence: CASSLGRGVIYGYTF. CDR3 bases: TGTGCCAGCAGCTTGGGGAGGGGAGTTATCTATGGCTACACCTTC. The full variable domain, completed using reference TRBV5-6 and TRBJ1-2, is DAGVTQSPTHLIKTRGQQVTLRCSPKSGHDTVSWYQQALGQGPQFIFQYYEEEERQRGNFPDRFSGHQFPNYSSELNVNALLLGDSALYLCASSLGRGVIYGYTFGSGTRLTVV.

In the case of this clone: This CDR3 is also generated by other DNA sequences in the sample. The CDR3 DNA follows: TGTGCCAGCAGTTACTCCCCTCTAGCGGGGGTCTACAATGAGCAGTTCTTC. Translating it yields CASSYSPLAGVYNEQFF. The chain joins TRBV6-2 or TRBV6-3 to TRBJ2-1, with TRBD2 matching over 10 bases. Germline-derived CDR1 and CDR2 are MNHEY and SVGEGT. V lost 0 bases, J lost 3 bases, and 5 bases stayed unmatched. The CDR3 totals 17 residues.

This rearrangement joins TRBV27 to TRBJ2-3; TRBD2 matches 13 bases. The CDR3 covers 20 residues. Germline CDR1 MNHEY, CDR2 SMNVEV (reference sequence). V shed 5 bases and J 0 bases; nucleotides not matched to a gene: 14. The CDR3 nucleotides are TGTGCCAGCAGTCCCTTCGGGGGACTAGCGGGGCGCCCAAGCACAGATACGCAGTATTTT. Translated, it gives CASSPFGGLAGRPSTDTQYF.

The rearrangement links TRBV9 to TRBJ2-1, with TRBD2 matching 8 bases. The CDR3 runs 16 residues. Germline V gene data show CDR1 as SGDLS and CDR2 as YYNGEE. Trimming cost V 2 bases and J 6 bases; bases outside gene matches: 10. The CDR3 DNA sequence: TGTGCCAGCAGCGTTCCGAAGGCGGGGGGCTCCAATGAGCAGTTCTTC. Translated, it gives CASSVPKAGGSNEQFF. Full variable domain (outside the CDR3, taken from reference TRBV9 and TRBJ2-1): DSGVTQTPKHLITATGQRVTLRCSPRSGDLSVYWYQQSLDQGLQFLIQYYNGEERAKGNILERFSAQQFPDLHSELNLSSLELGDSALYFCASSVPKAGGSNEQFFGPGTRLTVL.

This clone was seen once. The rearrangement uses TRBV5-1 and TRBJ1-3, with D hard to call. Germline-derived CDR1 and CDR2 are SGHRS and YFSETQ. This CDR3 contains 14 residues. V shed 3 bases and J shed 0 bases, with 7 bases lying between them. In DNA, the CDR3 is TGCGCCAGCAGCTCATCTAACTCTGGAAACACCATATATTTT. This gives the protein CASSSSNSGNTIYF.

The chain employs TRBV3-1 (or the pseudogene TRBV3-2) and TRBJ1-2, with D possibly TRBD1 on 5 matching bases. Germline loops: CDR1 LGHDT, CDR2 YNNKEL (reference sequence). This CDR3 is 14 amino acids long. The V end lost 2 bases, the J end lost 3 bases, and 10 bases lay between the germline ends. For the CDR3, the DNA is TGTGCCAGCAGCCAACCAGGGTTATACTATGGCTACACCTTC. Encoded protein: CASSQPGLYYGYTF.

This clone was counted between two and nine times. This chain links TRBV5-1 with TRBJ1-2, with D perhaps matching TRBD1 (5 bases). Germline V lookup: CDR1 SGHRS, CDR2 YFSETQ. Trimming left V 2 bases short and J 7 bases short, with 12 bases between. CDR3 size: 13 residues. The CDR3 protein is CASSLSRAAGYTF. In DNA form, the CDR3 reads TGCGCCAGCAGCTTAAGCAGGGCGGCTGGCTACACCTTC.

This chain links TRBV15 with TRBJ2-6; D gene ambiguous. CDR3 size: 13 residues. Trimming cost V 8 bases and J 2 bases, with 7 bases left between them. Germline V CDR1 and CDR2: LNHNV, YYDKDF (reference sequence). CDR3 in amino acids: CATQVPGANVLTF. CDR3 in DNA: TGTGCCACCCAGGTTCCTGGGGCCAACGTCCTGACTTTC. Using reference TRBV15 and TRBJ2-6 for the parts outside the CDR3, the full variable domain is DAMVIQNPRYQVTQFGKPVTLSCSQTLNHNVMYWYQQKSSQAPKLLFHYYDKDFNNEADTPDNFQSRRPNTSFCFLDIRSPGLGDTAMYLCATQVPGANVLTFGAGSRLTVL.